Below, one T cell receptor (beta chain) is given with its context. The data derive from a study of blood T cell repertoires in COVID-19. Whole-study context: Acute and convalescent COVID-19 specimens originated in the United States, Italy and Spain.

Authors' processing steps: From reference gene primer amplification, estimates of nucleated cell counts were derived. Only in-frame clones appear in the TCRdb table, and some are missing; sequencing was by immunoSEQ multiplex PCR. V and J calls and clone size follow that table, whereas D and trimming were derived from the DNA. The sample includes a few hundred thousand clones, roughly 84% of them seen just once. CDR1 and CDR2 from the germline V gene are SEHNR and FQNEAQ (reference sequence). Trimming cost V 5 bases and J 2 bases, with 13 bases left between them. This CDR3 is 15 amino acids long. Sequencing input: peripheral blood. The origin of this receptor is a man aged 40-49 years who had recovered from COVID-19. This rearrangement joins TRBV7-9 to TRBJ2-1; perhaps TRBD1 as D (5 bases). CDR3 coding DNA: TGTGCCAGCAGCCCCGCCCCGACAGCCTACAATGAGCAGTTCTTC. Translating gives CASSPAPTAYNEQFF.